This TCR beta chain was retrieved from a study of blood T cell repertoires in COVID-19. About the study: Researchers got acute and convalescent COVID-19 samples from the United States, Italy and Spain. The analysed material was cDNA or gDNA that came from T cells, B-cell-depleted T cells, or PBMCs.

Per the original methods: The authors estimated nucleated cell counts from reference gene primer amplification. The repertoire was sequenced with immunoSEQ multiplex PCR; TCRdb's copy has only in-frame clones and lacks some. The V and J calls and clone size come from that table; D and trimming were worked out from the DNA. The repertoire has some 150,000 clones, 60% to 80% of them found once; the top ten carry roughly 9%. With V trimmed by 3 bases and J by 6 bases, 9 bases remained unmatched. Germline lookup yields CDR1 GTSNPN and CDR2 SVGIG (reference sequence). This CDR3 is 15 amino acids long. This chain uses TRBV30 with TRBJ2-3; 10 bases agree with TRBD2. This TCR derives from a woman between 45 and 60 years old with active or convalescent COVID-19. Sequencing was performed on peripheral blood. The CDR3 loop reads CAWSPSGGFFDTQYF. CDR3 bases: TGTGCCTGGAGCCCTAGCGGGGGTTTTTTCGATACGCAGTATTTT.